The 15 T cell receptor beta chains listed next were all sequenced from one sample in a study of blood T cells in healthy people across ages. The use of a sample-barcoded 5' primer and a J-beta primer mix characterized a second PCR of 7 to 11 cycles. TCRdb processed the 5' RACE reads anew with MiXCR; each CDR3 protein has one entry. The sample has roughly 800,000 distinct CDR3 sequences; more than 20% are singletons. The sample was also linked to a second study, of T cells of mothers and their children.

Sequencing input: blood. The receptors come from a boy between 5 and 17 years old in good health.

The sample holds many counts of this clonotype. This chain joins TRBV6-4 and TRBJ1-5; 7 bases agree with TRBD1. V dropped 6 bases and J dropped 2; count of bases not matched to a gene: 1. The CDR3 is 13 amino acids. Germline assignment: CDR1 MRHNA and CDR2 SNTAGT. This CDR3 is CASRGTGNQPQHF. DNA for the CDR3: TGTGCCAGCAGGGGGACAGGCAATCAGCCCCAGCATTTT.

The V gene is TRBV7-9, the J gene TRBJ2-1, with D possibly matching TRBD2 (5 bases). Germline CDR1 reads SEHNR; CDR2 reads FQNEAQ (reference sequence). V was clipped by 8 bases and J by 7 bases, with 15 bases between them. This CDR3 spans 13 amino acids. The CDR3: CASAEESGNEQFF. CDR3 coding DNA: TGTGCCAGCGCGGAGGAATCGGGGAATGAGCAGTTCTTC.

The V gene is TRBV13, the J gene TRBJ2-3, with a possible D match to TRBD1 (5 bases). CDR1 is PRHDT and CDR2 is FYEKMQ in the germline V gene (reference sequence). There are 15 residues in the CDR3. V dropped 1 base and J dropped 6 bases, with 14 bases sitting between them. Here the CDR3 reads CASSLDWGGADTQYF. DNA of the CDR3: TGTGCCAGCAGCTTAGATTGGGGCGGCGCGGATACGCAGTATTTT.

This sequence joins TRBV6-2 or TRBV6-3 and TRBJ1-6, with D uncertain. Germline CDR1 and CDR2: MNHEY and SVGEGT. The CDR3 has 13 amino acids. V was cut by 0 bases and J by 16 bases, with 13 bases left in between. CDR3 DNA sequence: TGTGCCAGCAGTTACTCATCTACGGTTGCTCTCCACTTT. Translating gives CASSYSSTVALHF.

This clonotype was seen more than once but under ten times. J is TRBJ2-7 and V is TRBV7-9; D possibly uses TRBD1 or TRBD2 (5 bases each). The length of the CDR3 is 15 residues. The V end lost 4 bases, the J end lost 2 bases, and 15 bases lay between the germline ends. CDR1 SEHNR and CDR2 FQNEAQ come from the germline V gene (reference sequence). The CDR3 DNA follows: TGTGCCAGCAGCTACCCCAGGGACGGGGCCTACGAGCAGTACTTC. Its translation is CASSYPRDGAYEQYF.

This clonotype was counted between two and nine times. CDR3 region: CASSPSRDTNTGELFF. DNA for the CDR3: TGTGCCAGCAGCCCCAGTCGCGATACGAACACCGGGGAGCTGTTTTTT. The chain is built from TRBV7-6 and TRBJ2-2; D is uncertain. Trimming cost V 5 bases and J 0 bases, with 13 bases left between them. The germline V gene has CDR1 SGHVS and CDR2 FNYEAQ. The CDR3 spans 16 residues. Using reference TRBV7-6 and TRBJ2-2 for the parts outside the CDR3, the full variable domain is GAGVSQSPRYKVTKRGQDVALRCDPISGHVSLYWYRQALGQGPEFLTYFNYEAQQDKSGLPNDRFSAERPEGSISTLTIQRTEQRDSAMYRCASSPSRDTNTGELFFGEGSRLTVL.

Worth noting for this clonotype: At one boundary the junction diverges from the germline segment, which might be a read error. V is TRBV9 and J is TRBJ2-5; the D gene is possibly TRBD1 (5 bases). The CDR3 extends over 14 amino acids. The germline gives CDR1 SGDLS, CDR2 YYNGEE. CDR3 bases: TGTGCCAGCAGCGTAGCTGGGGCCCAAGGGACCCAGTACTTC. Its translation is CASSVAGAQGTQYF.

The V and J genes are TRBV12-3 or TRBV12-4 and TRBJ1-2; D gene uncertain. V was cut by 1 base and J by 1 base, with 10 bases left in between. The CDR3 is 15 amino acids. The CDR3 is CASSLGPTFNYGYTF. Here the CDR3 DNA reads TGTGCCAGCAGTTTAGGGCCTACGTTTAACTATGGCTACACCTTC.

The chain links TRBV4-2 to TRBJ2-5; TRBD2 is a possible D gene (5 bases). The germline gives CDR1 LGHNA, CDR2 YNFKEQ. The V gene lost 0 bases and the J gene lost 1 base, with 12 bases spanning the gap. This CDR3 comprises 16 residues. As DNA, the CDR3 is TGTGCCAGCAGCCAAGAGTCTGCTAGCCCCCAAGAGACCCAGTACTTC. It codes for CASSQESASPQETQYF.

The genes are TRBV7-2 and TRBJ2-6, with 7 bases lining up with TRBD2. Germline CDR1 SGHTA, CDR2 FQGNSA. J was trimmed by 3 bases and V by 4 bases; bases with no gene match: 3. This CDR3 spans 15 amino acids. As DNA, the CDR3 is TGTGCCAGCAGCTATGGGAGGGTTGGGGCCAACGTCCTGACTTTC. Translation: CASSYGRVGANVLTF.

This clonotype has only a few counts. CDR3 nucleotide sequence: TGTGCCAGCAGTATCGGGACTAGCGGGATGAATGAGCAGTTCTTC. Translating gives CASSIGTSGMNEQFF. The J gene is TRBJ2-5, the V gene TRBV7-3; TRBD2 aligns across 13 bases. The end of the DNA aligns better with TRBJ2-1, so the J call may be wrong. CDR1 is SGHTA and CDR2 is FQGTGA in the germline V gene. The CDR3 runs to 15 residues.

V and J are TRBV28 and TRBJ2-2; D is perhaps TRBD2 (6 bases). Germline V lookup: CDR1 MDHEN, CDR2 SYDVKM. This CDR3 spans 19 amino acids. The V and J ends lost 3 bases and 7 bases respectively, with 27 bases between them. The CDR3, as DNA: TGTGCCAGCAGTTTCCCCGCGACAGCGGGCGGGGCCCTCCGCGGGGAGCTGTTTTTT. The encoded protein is CASSFPATAGGALRGELFF.

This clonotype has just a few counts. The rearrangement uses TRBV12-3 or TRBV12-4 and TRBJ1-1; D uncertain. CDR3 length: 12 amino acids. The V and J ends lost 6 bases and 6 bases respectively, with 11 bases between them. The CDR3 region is CASRLRGSEAFF. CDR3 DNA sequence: TGTGCCAGCAGACTTCGGGGTTCTGAAGCTTTCTTT.

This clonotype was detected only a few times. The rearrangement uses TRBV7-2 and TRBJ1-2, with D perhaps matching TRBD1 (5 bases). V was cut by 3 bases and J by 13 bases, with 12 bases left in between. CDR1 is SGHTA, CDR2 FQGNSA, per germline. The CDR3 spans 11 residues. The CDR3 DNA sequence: TGTGCCAGCAGCTTCCCCGGACAAATCACCTTC. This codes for CASSFPGQITF.

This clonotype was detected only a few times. The CDR3 nucleotides read TGTGCCAGCAGCGAAGGAGGGCATCTGAGGTCCTACGAGCAGTACTTC. It translates to CASSEGGHLRSYEQYF. V and J are TRBV7-2 and TRBJ2-5; possibly TRBD2 for D (6 bases). Judging by the DNA end, TRBJ2-7 fits better; the J call may be wrong. CDR1 is SGHTA and CDR2 is FQGNSA in the germline V gene. The CDR3 loop spans 16 amino acids.